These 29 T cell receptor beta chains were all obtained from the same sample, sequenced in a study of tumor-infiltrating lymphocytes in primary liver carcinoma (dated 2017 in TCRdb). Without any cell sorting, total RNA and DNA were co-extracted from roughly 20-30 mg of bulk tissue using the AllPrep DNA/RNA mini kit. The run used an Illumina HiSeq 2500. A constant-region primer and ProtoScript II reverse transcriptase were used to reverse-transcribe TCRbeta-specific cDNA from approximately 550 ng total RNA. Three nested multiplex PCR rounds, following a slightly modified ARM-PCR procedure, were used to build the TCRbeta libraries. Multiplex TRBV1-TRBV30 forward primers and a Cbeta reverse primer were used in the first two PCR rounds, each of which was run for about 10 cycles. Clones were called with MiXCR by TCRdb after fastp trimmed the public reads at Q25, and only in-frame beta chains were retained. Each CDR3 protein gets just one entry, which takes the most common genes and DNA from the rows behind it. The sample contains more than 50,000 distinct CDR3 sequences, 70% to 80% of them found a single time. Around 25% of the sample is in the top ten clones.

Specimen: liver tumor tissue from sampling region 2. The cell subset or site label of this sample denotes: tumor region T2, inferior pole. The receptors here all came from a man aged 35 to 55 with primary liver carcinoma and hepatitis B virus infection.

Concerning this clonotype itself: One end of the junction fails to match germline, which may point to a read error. CDR3 region: CSVDFPSGSLGTDTQYF. In DNA form, the CDR3 reads TGCAGTGTTGATTTCCCTAGCGGGAGTTTAGGGACAGATACGCAGTATTTT. J is TRBJ2-3 and V is TRBV29-1; TRBD2 agrees at 10 bases. Germline loops: CDR1 SQVTM, CDR2 ANQGSEA. The CDR3 consists of 17 residues.

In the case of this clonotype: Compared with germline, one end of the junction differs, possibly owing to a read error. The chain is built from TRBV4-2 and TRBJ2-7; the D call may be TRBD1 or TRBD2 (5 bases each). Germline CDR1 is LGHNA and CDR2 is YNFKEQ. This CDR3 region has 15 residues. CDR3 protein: CASGQTPGPDDEQYF. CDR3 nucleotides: TGTGCCAGCGGCCAAACTCCGGGGCCCGATGACGAGCAGTACTTT.

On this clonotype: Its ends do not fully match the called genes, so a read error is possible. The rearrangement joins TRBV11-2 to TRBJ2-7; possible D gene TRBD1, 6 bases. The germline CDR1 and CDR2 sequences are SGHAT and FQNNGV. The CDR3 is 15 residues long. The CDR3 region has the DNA TGTACCAGCAGCCAACATTCGGTAGGGGGCTACGAGCAGTACTTC. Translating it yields CTSSQHSVGGYEQYF. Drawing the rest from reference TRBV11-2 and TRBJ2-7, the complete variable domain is EAGVAQSPRYKIIEKRQSVAFWCNPISGHATLYWYQQILGQGPKLLIQFQNNGVVDDSQLPKDRFSAERLKGVDSTLKIQPAKLEDSAVYLCTSSQHSVGGYEQYFGPGTRLTVT.

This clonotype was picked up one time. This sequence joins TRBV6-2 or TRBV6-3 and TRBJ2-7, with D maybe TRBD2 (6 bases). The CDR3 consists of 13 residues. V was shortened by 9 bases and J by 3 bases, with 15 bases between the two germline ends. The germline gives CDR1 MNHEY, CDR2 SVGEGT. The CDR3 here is CARSELAGYEQYF. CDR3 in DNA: TGTGCCAGAAGTGAACTAGCAGGCTACGAGCAGTACTTC.

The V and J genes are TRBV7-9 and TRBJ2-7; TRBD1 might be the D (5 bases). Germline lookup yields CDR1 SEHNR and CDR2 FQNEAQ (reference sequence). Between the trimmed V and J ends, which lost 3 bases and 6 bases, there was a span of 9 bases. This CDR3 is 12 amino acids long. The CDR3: CASSFDRREQYF. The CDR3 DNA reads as TGTGCCAGCAGCTTCGACAGACGCGAGCAGTACTTC.

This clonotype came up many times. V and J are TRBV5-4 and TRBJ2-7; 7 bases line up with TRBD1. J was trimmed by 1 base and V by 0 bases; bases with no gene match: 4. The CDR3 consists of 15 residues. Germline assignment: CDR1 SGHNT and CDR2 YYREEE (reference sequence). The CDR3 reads CASSLGRDSSYEQYF. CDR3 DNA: TGTGCCAGCAGCTTGGGTCGGGACAGTTCCTACGAGCAGTACTTC.

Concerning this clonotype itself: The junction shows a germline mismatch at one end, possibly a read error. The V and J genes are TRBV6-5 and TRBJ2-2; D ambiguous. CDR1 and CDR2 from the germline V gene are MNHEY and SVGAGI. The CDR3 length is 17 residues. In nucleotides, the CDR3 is TGTACCAGCAGTCTTCGCCCACCTGGAGTGGACACCGGGGAGCTGTTTTTT. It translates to CTSSLRPPGVDTGELFF.

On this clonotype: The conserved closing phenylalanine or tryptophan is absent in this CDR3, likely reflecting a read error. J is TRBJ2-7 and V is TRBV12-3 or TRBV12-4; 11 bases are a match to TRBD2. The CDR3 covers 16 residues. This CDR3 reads CASSLLAGGPPYEQYL. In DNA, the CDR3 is TGTGCCAGCAGTCTATTAGCGGGAGGGCCTCCCTACGAACAGTACTTG.

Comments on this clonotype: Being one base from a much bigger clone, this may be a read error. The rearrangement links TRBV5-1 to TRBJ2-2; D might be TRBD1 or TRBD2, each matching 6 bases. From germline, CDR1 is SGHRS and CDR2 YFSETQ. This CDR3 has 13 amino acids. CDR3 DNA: TGCGCCAGCAGCAACAGGGAGGCCGGGGAGCCGTTTTTT. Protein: CASSNREAGEPFF.

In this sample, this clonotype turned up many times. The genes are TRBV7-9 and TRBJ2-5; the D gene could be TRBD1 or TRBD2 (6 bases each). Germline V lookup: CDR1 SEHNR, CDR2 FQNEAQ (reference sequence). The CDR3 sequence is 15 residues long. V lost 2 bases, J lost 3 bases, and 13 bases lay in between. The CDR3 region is CASSLRGALEETQYF. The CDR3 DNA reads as TGTGCCAGCAGCTTAAGGGGGGCTCTTGAAGAGACCCAGTACTTC.

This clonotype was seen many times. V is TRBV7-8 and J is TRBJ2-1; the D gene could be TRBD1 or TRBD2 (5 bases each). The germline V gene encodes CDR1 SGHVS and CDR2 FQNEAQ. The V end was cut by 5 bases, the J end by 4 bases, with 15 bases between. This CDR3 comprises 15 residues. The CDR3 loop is CASSQRGGTYNEQFF. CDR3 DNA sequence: TGTGCCAGCAGCCAGAGGGGCGGTACATACAATGAGCAGTTCTTC. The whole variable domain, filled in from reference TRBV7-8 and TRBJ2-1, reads GAGVSQSPRYKVAKRGQDVALRCDPISGHVSLFWYQQALGQGPEFLTYFQNEAQLDKSGLPSDRFFAERPEGSVSTLKIQRTQQEDSAVYLCASSQRGGTYNEQFFGPGTRLTVL.

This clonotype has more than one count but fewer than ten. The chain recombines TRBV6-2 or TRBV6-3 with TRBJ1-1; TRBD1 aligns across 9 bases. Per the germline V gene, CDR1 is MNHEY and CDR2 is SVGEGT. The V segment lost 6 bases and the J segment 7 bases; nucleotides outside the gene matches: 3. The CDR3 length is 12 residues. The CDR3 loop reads CASRDRGIEAFF. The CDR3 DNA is TGTGCCAGCAGGGACAGGGGCATTGAAGCTTTCTTT.

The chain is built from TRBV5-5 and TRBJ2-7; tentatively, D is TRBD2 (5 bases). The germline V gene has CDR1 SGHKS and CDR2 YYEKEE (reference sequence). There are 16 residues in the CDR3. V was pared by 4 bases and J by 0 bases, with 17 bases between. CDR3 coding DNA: TGTGCCAGCAGCAGCCCCGGGAAGGTCGGCTCCTACGAGCAGTACTTC. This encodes CASSSPGKVGSYEQYF.

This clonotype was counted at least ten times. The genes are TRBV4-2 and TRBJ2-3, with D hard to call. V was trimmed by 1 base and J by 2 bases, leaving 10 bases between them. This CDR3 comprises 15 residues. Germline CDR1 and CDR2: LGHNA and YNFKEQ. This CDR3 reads CASSQAPQTTDTQYF. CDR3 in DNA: TGTGCCAGCAGCCAAGCCCCCCAGACCACAGATACGCAGTATTTT.

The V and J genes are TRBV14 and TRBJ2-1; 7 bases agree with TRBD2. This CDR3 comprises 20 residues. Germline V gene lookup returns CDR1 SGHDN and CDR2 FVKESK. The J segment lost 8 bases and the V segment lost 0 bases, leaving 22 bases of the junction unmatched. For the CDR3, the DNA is TGTGCCAGCAGCCAAGACATCGGGTCAGGTCGGAGTCAGCGGGGCTATGAGCAGTTCTTC. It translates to CASSQDIGSGRSQRGYEQFF.

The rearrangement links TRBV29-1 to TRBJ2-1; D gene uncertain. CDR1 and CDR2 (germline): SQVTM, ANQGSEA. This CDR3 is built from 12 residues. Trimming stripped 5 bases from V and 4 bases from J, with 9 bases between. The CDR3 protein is CSVPTPYNEQFF. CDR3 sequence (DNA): TGCAGCGTTCCTACACCTTACAATGAGCAGTTCTTC.

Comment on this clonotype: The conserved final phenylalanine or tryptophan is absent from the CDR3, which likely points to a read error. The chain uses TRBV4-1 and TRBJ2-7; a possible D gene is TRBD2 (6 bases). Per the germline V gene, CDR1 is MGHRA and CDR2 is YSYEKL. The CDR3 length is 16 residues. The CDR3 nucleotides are TGCGCCAGCAGTTTAGTGAATACGGGAGTCGGCTACAAGCAGTACATC. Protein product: CASSLVNTGVGYKQYI.

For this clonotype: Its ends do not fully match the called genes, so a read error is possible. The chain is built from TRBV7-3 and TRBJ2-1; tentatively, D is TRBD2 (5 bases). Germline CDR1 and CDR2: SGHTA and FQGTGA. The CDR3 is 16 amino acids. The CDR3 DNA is TGTGCCAGCAGCTTAGCGCCGCCCGGGAACTACGATGAGCGGTTCTTC. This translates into CASSLAPPGNYDERFF.

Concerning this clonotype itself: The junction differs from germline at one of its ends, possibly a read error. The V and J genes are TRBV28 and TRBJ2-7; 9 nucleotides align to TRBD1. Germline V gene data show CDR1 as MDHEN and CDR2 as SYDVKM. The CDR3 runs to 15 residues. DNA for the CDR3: TGTGCCAGCAATGCCTCGAGGGACAGGGCCTACGAGCAATACTTC. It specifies CASNASRDRAYEQYF.

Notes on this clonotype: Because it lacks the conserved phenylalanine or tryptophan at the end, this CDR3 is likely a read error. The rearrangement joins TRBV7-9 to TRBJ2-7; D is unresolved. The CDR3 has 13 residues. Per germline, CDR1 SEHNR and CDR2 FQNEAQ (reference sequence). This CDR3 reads CASSIASTYEQYL. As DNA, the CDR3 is TGTGCCAGCAGCATAGCTAGTACCTACGAGCAGTACCTC.

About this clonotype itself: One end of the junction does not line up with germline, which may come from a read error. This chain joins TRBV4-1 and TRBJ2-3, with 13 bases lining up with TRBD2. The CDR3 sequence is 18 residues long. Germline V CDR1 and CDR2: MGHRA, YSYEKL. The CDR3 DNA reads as TGCGCCAGCAGCCAGAAGTCTCCGGGACTAGCGGGATCAGACACGCAGTATTTC. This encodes CASSQKSPGLAGSDTQYF.

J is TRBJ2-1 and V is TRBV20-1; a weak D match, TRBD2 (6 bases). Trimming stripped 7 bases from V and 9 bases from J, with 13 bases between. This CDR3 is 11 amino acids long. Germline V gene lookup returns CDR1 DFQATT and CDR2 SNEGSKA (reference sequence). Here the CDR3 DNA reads TGCAGTGTTCCTACTAGCACTGAGCAGTTCTTC. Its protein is CSVPTSTEQFF.

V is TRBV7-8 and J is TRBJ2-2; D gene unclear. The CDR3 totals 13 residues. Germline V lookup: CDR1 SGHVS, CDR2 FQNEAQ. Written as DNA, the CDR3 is TGTGTCAGTAGCCTACCCCCACCCGGGGAGCTGTTTTTT. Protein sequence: CVSSLPPPGELFF.

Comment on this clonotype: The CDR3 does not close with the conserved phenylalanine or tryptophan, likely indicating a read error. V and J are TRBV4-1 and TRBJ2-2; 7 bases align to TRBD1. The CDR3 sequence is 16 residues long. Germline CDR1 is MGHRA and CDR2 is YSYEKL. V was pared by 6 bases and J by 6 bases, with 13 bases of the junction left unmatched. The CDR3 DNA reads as TGCGCCAGCAGGACAAACAGGGGTGGTCGCGCCGGGGAGCTGTTTCTT. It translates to CASRTNRGGRAGELFL.

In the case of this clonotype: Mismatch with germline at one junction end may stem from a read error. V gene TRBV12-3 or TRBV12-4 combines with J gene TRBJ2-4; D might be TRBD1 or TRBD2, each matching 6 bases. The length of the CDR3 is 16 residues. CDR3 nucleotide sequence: TGTGTCAGCGGGCCCCGGACAGAAATGGCCAAAAACATTCAGTACTTC. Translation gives CVSGPRTEMAKNIQYF.

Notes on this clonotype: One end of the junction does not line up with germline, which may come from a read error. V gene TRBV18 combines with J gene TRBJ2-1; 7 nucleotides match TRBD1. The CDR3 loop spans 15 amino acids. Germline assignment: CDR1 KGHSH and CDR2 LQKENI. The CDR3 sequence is CVSSLTGTAYNEQFF. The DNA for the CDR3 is TGTGTCAGCTCACTAACCGGGACAGCCTACAATGAGCAGTTCTTC. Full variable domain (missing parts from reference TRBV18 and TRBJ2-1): NAGVMQNPRHLVRRRGQEARLRCSPMKGHSHVYWYRQLPEEGLKFMVYLQKENIIDESGMPKERFSAEFPKEGPSILRIQQVVRGDSAAYFCVSSLTGTAYNEQFFGPGTRLTVL.

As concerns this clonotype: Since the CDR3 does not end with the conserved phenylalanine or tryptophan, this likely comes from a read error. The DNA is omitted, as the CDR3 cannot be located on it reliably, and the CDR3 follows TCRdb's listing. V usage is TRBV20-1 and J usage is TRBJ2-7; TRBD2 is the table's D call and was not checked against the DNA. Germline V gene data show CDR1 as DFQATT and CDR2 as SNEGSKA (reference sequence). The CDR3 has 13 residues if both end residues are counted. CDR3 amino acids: CSAGLTTSGVSRI.

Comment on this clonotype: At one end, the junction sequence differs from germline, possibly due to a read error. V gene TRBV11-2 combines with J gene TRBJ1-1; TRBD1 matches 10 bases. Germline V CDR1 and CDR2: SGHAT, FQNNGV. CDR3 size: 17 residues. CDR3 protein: CASSRMRGQGFGTEAFF. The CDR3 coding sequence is TGTGCCAGCAGTCGAATGAGGGGACAGGGGTTCGGCACAGAAGCATTCTTT.

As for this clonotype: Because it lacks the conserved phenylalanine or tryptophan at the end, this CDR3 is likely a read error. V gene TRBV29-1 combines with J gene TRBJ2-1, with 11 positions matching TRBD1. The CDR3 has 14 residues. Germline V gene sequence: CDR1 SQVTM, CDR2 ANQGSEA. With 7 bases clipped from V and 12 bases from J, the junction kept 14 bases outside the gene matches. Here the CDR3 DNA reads TGCAGCGGATTGCGGGGACAGGGGGTGGATGGGCAGTTCTTA. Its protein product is CSGLRGQGVDGQFL.